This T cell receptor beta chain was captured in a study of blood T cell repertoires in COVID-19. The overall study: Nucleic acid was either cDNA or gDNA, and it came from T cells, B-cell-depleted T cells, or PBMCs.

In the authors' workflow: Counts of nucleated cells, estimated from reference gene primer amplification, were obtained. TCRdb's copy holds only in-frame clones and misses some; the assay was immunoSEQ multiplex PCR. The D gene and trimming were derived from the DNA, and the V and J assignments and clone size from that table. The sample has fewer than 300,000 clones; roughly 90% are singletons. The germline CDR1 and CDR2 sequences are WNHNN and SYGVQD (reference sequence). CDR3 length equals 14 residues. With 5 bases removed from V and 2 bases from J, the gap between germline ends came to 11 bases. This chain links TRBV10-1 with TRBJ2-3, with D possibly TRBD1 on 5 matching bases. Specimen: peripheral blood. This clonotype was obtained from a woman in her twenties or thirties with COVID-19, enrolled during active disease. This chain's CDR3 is CASSRIRDTDTQYF. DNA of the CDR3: TGCGCCAGCAGTAGGATCAGGGACACAGATACGCAGTATTTT.